This T cell receptor beta chain was identified in a study of circulating tumor DNA in untreated peripheral T-cell lymphoma. Regarding the study as a whole: Baseline tissues yielded 86% and baseline serum roughly 64% tumor-specific clonotype detection.

Some clones are missing from TCRdb's copy, which holds only in-frame ones; the method was immunoSEQ multiplex PCR. The sample records 2,000 to 2,500 clones, approximately 82% being singletons. This tumor tissue came from a pretreatment baseline collection. By proportion, this clone is large. The antigen remains unidentified. V was shortened by 6 bases and J by 0 bases, with 12 bases between the two germline ends. This CDR3 comprises 15 residues. Per germline, CDR1 MNHGY and CDR2 SAAAGT. The sequence was obtained from a human donor with peripheral T-cell lymphoma. Material for sequencing was tumor tissue. V gene TRBV6-8 combines with J gene TRBJ1-3, with D tentatively TRBD1 (6 bases). The chain's CDR3 is CASSLGQISGNTIYF. The CDR3 DNA sequence: TGTGCCAGCAGCCTCGGACAGATCTCTGGAAACACCATATATTTT.